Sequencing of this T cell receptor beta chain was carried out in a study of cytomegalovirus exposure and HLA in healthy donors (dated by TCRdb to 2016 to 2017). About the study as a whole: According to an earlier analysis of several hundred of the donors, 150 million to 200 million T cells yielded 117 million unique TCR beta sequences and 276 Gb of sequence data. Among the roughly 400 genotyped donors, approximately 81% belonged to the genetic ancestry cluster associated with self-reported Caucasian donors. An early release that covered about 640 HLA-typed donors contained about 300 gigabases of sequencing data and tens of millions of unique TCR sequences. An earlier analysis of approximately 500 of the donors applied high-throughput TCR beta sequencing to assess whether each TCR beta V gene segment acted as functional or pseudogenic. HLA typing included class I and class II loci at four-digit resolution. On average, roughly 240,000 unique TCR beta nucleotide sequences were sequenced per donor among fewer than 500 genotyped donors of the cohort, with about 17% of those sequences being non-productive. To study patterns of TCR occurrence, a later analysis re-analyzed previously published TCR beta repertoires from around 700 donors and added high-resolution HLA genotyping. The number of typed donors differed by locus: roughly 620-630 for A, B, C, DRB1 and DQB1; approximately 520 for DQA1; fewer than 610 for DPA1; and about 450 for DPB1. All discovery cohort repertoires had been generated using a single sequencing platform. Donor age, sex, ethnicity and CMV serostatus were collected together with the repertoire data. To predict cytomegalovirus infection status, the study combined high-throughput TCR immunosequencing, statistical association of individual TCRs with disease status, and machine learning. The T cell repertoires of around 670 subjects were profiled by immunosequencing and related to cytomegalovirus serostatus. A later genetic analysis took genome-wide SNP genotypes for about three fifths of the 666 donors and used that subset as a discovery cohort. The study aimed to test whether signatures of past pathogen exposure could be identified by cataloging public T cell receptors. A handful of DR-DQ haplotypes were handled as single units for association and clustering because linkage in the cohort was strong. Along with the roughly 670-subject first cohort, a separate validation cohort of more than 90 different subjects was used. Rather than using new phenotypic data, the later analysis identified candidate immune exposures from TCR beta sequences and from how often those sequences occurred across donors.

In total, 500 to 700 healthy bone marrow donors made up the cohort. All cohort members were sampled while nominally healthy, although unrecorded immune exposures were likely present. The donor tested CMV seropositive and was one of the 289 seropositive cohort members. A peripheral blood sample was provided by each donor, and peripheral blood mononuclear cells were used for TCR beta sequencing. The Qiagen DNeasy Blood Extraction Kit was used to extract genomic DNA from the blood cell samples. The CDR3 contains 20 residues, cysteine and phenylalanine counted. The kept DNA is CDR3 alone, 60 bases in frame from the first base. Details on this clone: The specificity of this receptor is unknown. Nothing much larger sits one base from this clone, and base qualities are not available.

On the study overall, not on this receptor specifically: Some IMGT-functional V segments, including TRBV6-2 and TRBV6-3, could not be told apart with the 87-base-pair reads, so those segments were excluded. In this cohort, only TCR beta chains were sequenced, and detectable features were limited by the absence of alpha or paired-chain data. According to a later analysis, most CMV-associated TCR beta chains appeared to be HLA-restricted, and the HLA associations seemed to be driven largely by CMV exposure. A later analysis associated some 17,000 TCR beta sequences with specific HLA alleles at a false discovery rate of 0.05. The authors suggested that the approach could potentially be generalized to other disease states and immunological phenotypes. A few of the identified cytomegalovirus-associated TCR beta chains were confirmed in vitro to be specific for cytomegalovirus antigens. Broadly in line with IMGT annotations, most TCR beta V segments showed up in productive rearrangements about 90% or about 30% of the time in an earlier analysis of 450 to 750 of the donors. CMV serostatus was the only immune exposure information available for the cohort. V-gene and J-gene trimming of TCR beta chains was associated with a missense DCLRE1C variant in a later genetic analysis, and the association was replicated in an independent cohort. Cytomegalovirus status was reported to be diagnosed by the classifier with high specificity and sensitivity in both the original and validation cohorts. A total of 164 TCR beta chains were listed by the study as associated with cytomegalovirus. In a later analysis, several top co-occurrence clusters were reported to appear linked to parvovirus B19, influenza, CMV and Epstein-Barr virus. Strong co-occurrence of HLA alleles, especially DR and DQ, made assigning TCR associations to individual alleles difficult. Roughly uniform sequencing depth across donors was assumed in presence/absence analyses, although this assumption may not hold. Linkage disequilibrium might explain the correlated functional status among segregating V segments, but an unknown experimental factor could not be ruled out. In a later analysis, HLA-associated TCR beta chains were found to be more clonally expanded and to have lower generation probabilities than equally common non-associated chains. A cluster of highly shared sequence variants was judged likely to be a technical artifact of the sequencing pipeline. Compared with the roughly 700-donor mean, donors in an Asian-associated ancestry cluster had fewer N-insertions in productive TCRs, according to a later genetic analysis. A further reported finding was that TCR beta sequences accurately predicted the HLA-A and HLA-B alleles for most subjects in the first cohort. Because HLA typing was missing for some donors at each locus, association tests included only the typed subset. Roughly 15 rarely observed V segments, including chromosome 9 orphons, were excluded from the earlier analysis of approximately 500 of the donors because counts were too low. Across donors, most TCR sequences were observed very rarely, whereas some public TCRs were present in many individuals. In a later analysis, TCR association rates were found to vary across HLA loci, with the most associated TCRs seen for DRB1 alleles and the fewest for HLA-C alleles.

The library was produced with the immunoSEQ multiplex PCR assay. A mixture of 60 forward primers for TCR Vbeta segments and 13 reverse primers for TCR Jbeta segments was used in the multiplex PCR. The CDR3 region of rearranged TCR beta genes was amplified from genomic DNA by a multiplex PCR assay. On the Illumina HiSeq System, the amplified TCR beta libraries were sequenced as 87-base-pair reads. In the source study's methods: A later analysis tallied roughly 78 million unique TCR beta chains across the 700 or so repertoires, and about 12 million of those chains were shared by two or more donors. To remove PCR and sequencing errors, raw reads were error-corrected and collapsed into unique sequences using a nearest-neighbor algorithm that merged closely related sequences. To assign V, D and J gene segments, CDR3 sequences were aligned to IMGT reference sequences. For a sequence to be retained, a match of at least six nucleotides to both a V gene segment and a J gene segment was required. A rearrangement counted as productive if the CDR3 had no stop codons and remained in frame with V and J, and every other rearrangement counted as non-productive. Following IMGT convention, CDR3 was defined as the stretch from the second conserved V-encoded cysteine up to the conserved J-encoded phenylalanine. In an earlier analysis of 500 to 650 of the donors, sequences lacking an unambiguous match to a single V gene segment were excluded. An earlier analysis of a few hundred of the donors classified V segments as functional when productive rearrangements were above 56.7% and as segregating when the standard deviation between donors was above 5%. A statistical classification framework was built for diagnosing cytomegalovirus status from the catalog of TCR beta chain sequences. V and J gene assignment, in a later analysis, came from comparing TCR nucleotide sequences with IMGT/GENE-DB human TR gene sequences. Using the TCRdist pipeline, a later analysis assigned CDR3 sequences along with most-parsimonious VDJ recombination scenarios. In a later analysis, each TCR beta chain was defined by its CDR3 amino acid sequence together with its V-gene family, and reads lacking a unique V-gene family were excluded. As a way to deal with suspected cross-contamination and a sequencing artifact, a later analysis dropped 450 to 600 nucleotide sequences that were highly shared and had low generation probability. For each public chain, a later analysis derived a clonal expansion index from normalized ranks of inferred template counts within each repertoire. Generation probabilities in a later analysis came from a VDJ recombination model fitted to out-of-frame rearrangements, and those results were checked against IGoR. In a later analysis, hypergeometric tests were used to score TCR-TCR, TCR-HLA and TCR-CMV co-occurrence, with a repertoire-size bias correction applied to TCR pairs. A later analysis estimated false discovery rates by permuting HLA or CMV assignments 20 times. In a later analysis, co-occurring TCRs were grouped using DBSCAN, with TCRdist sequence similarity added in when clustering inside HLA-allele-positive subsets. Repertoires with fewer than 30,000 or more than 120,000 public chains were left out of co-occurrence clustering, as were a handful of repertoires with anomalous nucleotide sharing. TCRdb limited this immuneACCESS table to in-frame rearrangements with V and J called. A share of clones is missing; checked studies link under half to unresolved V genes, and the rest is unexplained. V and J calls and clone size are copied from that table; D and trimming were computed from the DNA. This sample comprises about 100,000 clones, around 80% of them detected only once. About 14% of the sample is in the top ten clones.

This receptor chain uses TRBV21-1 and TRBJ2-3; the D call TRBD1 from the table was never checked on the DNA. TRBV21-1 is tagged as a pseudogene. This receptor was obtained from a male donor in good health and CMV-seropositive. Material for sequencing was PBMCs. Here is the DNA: TGTGCCAGCAGAAAAGTCTCCCCGGGACAGGGGGCCCCTAGCACAGATACGCAGTATTTT. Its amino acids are CASRKVSPGQGAPSTDTQYF.